The clone carrying this TCR beta chain was counted between two and nine times. TCRdb reprocessed the RT-PCR reads via MiXCR and lists one record per CDR3 protein. This table holds about a million distinct CDR3 sequences, more than 15% found once. The data derive from a study of patients and donors after allogeneic stem cell transplantation. V lost 4 bases and J 2 bases, leaving 18 bases between the germline ends. The germline V gene encodes CDR1 SGHRS and CDR2 YFSETQ. This CDR3 is built from 16 residues. The specimen sequenced was blood, either unsorted or a sorted T cell fraction (not recorded which). The source of this sequence is a human donor who was either an allogeneic HSCT recipient or a stem cell or donor lymphocyte infusion donor (not recorded which). It is not recorded whose cells these are; they may come from a transplant donor. The V gene is TRBV5-1, the J gene TRBJ1-1; D may be TRBD1 (6 bases). The CDR3 sequence: CASSNPDRKGNTEAFF. The DNA of the CDR3 is TGCGCCAGCAGCAACCCAGACAGGAAAGGAAACACTGAAGCTTTCTTT.